The rows below give T cell receptor beta chains drawn from one sample of a study of blood T cell repertoires in COVID-19. Sequencing was performed with immunoSEQ multiplex PCR; in TCRdb, only in-frame clones are kept and a portion is missing. The table has over 200,000 clones, roughly 80% seen once. The sequencing input was peripheral blood. The receptors stem from a human donor in a cohort sampled during active COVID-19. Both conserved end residues are part of each CDR3. Fields, in order: clone size, V gene, CDR3 protein. Clone size appears in some rows only: once, few, many, or a class for an expanded clone.

>-|TRBV12-3/TRBV12-4
CASSPQADTQYF
>-|TRBV6-6
CASSPKGGYEQYF
>few|TRBV11-2
CASSLDRAGQPQHF
>once|TRBV7-2
CASSETHYEQYF
>-|TRBV23-1
CASSPLTGAFF
>-|TRBV7-2
CASSLAPAGLNTEAFF
>-|TRBV28
CASSFPRDNLAKNIQYF
>-|TRBV6-4
CASSGGGRLRDEQYF
>-|TRBV9
CASSVEGSGDSDNEQFF
>-|TRBV4-2
CASSHLAGVPGANVLTF
>few|TRBV9
CASSVGGNKPEQYF